This T cell receptor beta chain was documented in a study of OX40 agonist ivuxolimab in advanced cancers. Study-wide results and limits: Partial responders treated at 0.1-3.0 mg/kg exhibited clonal expansion among the lowest measured. At 0.1 to 3.0 mg/kg and by week 6, clonal expansion occurred in CD4+ and CD8+ blood T cells.

This table comes from immunoSEQ multiplex PCR, and its TCRdb copy is limited to in-frame clones, with some not included. The profile shows roughly 73,000 clones, roughly 86% of them singletons. Autoimmune disease history or systemic immunosuppression disqualified patients. Comments on this clone: Its target is unknown.

The TCR sequence derives from an adult with an advanced solid tumor such as melanoma, head and neck, liver or kidney cancer. The specimen comprised CD4+ or CD8+ T cells sorted from blood, sampled in a trial of the OX40 agonist ivuxolimab.

This CDR3 is CASSLTDTRPTEAFF. The CDR3 DNA reads TGTGCCAGCAGTCTTACGGACACAAGGCCCACTGAAGCTTTCTTT. The rearrangement uses TRBV27 and TRBJ1-1; D possibly corresponds to TRBD1 (5 bases). With 5 bases removed from V and 4 bases from J, the gap between germline ends came to 17 bases. This CDR3 contains 15 residues. Germline loops: CDR1 MNHEY, CDR2 SMNVEV (reference sequence).